One and the same sample provided the 9 T cell receptor beta chains below, sequenced in a study of regulatory T cells in long-lasting Graves disease. Time point of the sample: newly diagnosed GD, antithyroid drugs for less than 3 months. Researchers made the TCR library from RNA that was extracted from PBMCs. For TCR beta, libraries came from iRepertoire HTBI primers and Arm-PCR of CDR3 regions. TCRdb reprocessed the multiplex PCR reads with MiXCR, giving one entry per CDR3 protein. The repertoire consists of roughly 500,000 distinct CDR3 sequences, with approximately 15% occurring once and the leading ten covering roughly a tenth. This sample also appeared in a second study, on T cells in Graves' hyperthyroidism and ophthalmopathy.

Sample: peripheral blood mononuclear cells (PBMCs), taken at new diagnosis, from a patient treated with antithyroid drugs. Receptor source: a man aged 30 to 45 with Graves disease.

This clonotype was seen many times. CDR3 amino acids: CSASFEDVHNQPQHF. In DNA, the CDR3 is TGCAGTGCCTCCTTTGAGGACGTCCACAATCAGCCCCAGCATTTT. The gene calls are TRBV20-1 and TRBJ1-5; D is unclear. Germline V gives CDR1 DFQATT, CDR2 SNEGSKA (reference sequence). The CDR3 has 15 amino acids. V was trimmed by 6 bases and J by 3 bases, leaving 18 bases between them.

The J gene is TRBJ2-1, the V gene TRBV5-8, with 11 positions matching TRBD1. CDR3 length: 17 amino acids. V was clipped by 5 bases and J by 6 bases; unmatched bases: 13. Germline V gene data show CDR1 as SGHTS and CDR2 as YDEGEE. The CDR3: CASRQKTPGQGVNEQFF. The CDR3, as DNA: TGTGCCAGCAGACAAAAAACCCCGGGACAGGGGGTCAATGAGCAGTTCTTC.

Turning to this clonotype: A far larger clone is just one base off, so this is likely a read error. The V gene is TRBV20-1, the J gene TRBJ2-4; possibly TRBD2 for D (5 bases). The CDR3 totals 13 residues. Per germline, CDR1 DFQATT and CDR2 SNEGSKA (reference sequence). The germline V and J ends were trimmed by 0 bases and 13 bases, with 16 bases remaining between them. CDR3: CSAREGTDYGQYF. Here the CDR3 DNA reads TGCAGTGCTAGAGAGGGAACAGACTACGGGCAGTACTTC.

The rearrangement joins TRBV5-1 to TRBJ2-5; 8 positions agree with TRBD1. CDR3 length: 16 residues. Germline V gene sequence: CDR1 SGHRS, CDR2 YFSETQ. After removal of 0 bases from V and 4 bases from J, the junction contained 8 bases not matched to a gene. The DNA for the CDR3 is TGCGCCAGCAGCTTGGAGGGCTGGCAGGGGGCAGAGACCCAGTACTTC. Its protein product is CASSLEGWQGAETQYF. The variable domain in full, with the rest retrieved from reference TRBV5-1 and TRBJ2-5, is KAGVTQTPRYLIKTRGQQVTLSCSPISGHRSVSWYQQTPGQGLQFLFEYFSETQRNKGNFPGRFSGRQFSNSRSEMNVSTLELGDSALYLCASSLEGWQGAETQYFGPGTRLLVL.

The gene calls are TRBV5-1 and TRBJ2-7; no definite D call. Trimming stripped 0 bases from V and 0 bases from J, with 13 bases between. This CDR3 is built from 16 residues. CDR1 and CDR2 from the germline V gene are SGHRS and YFSETQ. The CDR3 DNA is TGCGCCAGCAGCTTGGCCCATCGGACGGTCTCCTACGAGCAGTACTTC. This codes for CASSLAHRTVSYEQYF.

There are a few counts of this clonotype. V is TRBV20-1 and J is TRBJ1-1, with D unclear. Germline loops: CDR1 DFQATT, CDR2 SNEGSKA (reference sequence). Trimming stripped 1 base from V and 4 bases from J, with 16 bases between. CDR3 length equals 15 residues. CDR3 sequence (DNA): TGCAGTGCTAGAGTTATCGACCGTATGAGCACTGAAGCTTTCTTT. Its translation is CSARVIDRMSTEAFF.

In its sample, this clonotype was seen many times. The J gene is TRBJ2-5, the V gene TRBV29-1; 7 bases agree with TRBD1. The CDR3 totals 14 residues. Trimming cost V 7 bases and J 4 bases; bases outside gene matches: 12. Germline V CDR1 and CDR2: SQVTM, ANQGSEA. CDR3 amino acids: CSALQGPYTETQYF. The CDR3 DNA sequence: TGCAGCGCCTTACAGGGGCCATACACAGAGACCCAGTACTTC.

This clonotype showed up many times. V and J are TRBV2 and TRBJ2-7; D remains unclear. Trimming removed 5 bases at V and 0 bases at J, with 11 bases between. The germline gives CDR1 SNHLY, CDR2 FYNNEI. The CDR3 is 14 amino acids. Here the CDR3 reads CASSPNRVSYEQYF. CDR3 in DNA: TGTGCCAGCAGTCCGAATAGGGTCTCCTACGAGCAGTACTTC. The variable domain in full, completed from reference TRBV2 and TRBJ2-7, reads EPEVTQTPSHQVTQMGQEVILRCVPISNHLYFYWYRQILGQKVEFLVSFYNNEISEKSEIFDDQFSVERPDGSNFTLKIRSTKLEDSAMYFCASSPNRVSYEQYFGPGTRLTVT.

This clonotype has at least ten counts. The V and J genes are TRBV29-1 and TRBJ2-5; TRBD2 aligns across 7 bases. The CDR3 loop spans 12 amino acids. Germline V gene sequence: CDR1 SQVTM, CDR2 ANQGSEA. CDR3 amino acids: CTVRTSGETQYF. The CDR3 DNA reads TGCACCGTCCGGACTAGTGGGGAGACCCAGTACTTC.